One sample yielded the 10 T cell receptor beta chains listed below, sequenced in a study of T cells in localized non-small cell lung cancer. Only in-frame clones appear in the TCRdb table, and some are missing; sequencing was by immunoSEQ multiplex PCR. The data hold around 28,000 clones, with 80% to 90% observed a single time. The source was peripheral blood, collected before any cancer treatment. The origin of the receptors is a woman aged 18 to 55 with stage I lung adenocarcinoma.

V and J are TRBV6-6 and TRBJ2-7; D might be TRBD2 (5 bases). The CDR3 covers 14 residues. CDR1 and CDR2 (germline): MNHNY, SVGAGI (reference sequence). V dropped 5 bases and J dropped 0 bases, with 11 bases sitting between them. The CDR3 here is CASSGRGSSYEQYF. The CDR3 DNA is TGTGCCAGCAGTGGACGGGGTAGCTCCTACGAGCAGTACTTC.

This clone has more than one count but fewer than ten. The chain links TRBV7-2 to TRBJ1-2, with D hard to call. Germline V gives CDR1 SGHTA, CDR2 FQGNSA. V was cut by 2 bases and J by 7 bases, with 17 bases left in between. The length of the CDR3 is 15 residues. The CDR3 here is CASSLMVRELLGYTF. In nucleotides, the CDR3 is TGTGCCAGCAGCTTAATGGTTCGGGAACTCCTTGGCTACACCTTC.

The rearrangement uses TRBV2 and TRBJ1-2; perhaps TRBD1 as D (5 bases). V was trimmed by 2 bases and J by 7 bases, leaving 20 bases between them. The CDR3 contains 16 residues. In germline, CDR1 is SNHLY, CDR2 FYNNEI. The CDR3 DNA sequence: TGTGCCAGCAGTGAATCGCCCCAGGGACGAGCGGTTGGCTACACCTTC. It yields the protein CASSESPQGRAVGYTF.

This chain links TRBV6-5 with TRBJ2-3; D not resolved. The CDR3 runs 13 residues. Germline V gene sequence: CDR1 MNHEY, CDR2 SVGAGI. Trimming took off 3 bases at V and 4 bases at J, with 8 bases between the two ends. CDR3 residues: CASSYRSPDTQYF. CDR3 DNA: TGTGCCAGCAGTTATCGGAGCCCAGATACGCAGTATTTT.

The genes are TRBV7-6 and TRBJ2-3; 8 bases are shared with TRBD2. The germline V gene encodes CDR1 SGHVS and CDR2 FNYEAQ. With V trimmed by 5 bases and J by 5 bases, 9 bases remained unmatched. The CDR3 sequence is 15 residues long. The CDR3 loop reads CASSLSGSPLDTQYF. The DNA of the CDR3 is TGTGCCAGCAGCCTAAGCGGGAGCCCCCTAGATACGCAGTATTTT. Supplemented by reference TRBV7-6 and TRBJ2-3, the full variable domain reads GAGVSQSPRYKVTKRGQDVALRCDPISGHVSLYWYRQALGQGPEFLTYFNYEAQQDKSGLPNDRFSAERPEGSISTLTIQRTEQRDSAMYRCASSLSGSPLDTQYFGPGTRLTVL.

The J gene is TRBJ2-3, the V gene TRBV19; 7 nucleotides line up with TRBD1. Unmatched junction bases numbered 4, after V lost 5 bases and J lost 2 bases. This CDR3 has 14 amino acids. Germline CDR1 LNHDA, CDR2 SQIVND (reference sequence). This CDR3 reads CASSLGQPTDTQYF. The CDR3 bases are TGTGCCAGTAGTTTGGGACAGCCCACAGATACGCAGTATTTT.

This clone occurred a few times. V and J are TRBV5-1 and TRBJ2-1; no definite D call. Trimming cost V 0 bases and J 8 bases, with 12 bases left between them. The CDR3 is 14 amino acids. From germline, CDR1 is SGHRS and CDR2 YFSETQ. The CDR3 sequence is CASSLVGSGDEQFF. DNA of the CDR3: TGCGCCAGCAGCTTGGTGGGGTCTGGGGATGAGCAGTTCTTC. Full variable domain (outside the CDR3, taken from reference TRBV5-1 and TRBJ2-1): KAGVTQTPRYLIKTRGQQVTLSCSPISGHRSVSWYQQTPGQGLQFLFEYFSETQRNKGNFPGRFSGRQFSNSRSEMNVSTLELGDSALYLCASSLVGSGDEQFFGPGTRLTVL.

This rearrangement joins TRBV29-1 to TRBJ2-1; D is ambiguous. Germline V gene sequence: CDR1 SQVTM, CDR2 ANQGSEA. The ends were cut back, 6 bases at V and 9 bases at J, with 12 bases in the middle. This CDR3 has 11 amino acids. CDR3 coding DNA: TGCAGCGTCCCGAATATGGGTGAGCAGTTCTTC. Its protein is CSVPNMGEQFF.

By share, this clone counts as medium-sized. The CDR3: CASSLNPSGTYYGYTF. The CDR3 DNA follows: TGTGCCAGCAGTTTAAACCCTTCGGGAACTTATTATGGCTACACCTTC. V is TRBV27 and J is TRBJ1-2; D unclear. The CDR3 extends over 16 amino acids. Germline loops: CDR1 MNHEY, CDR2 SMNVEV (reference sequence). V was cut by 2 bases and J by 5 bases, with 18 bases left in between.

The rearrangement uses TRBV19 and TRBJ1-2; 7 bases align to TRBD1. V dropped 3 bases and J dropped 4; count of bases not matched to a gene: 17. Germline CDR1 reads LNHDA; CDR2 reads SQIVND (reference sequence). This CDR3 region has 18 residues. The CDR3 sequence: CASSIKGAPGQLTYGYTF. The CDR3 DNA is TGTGCCAGTAGTATTAAAGGTGCCCCGGGACAGCTAACCTATGGCTACACCTTC.